This T cell receptor (beta chain) came from a study of blood T cells in healthy people across ages. For the second PCR, which ran for about 6 to 12 cycles, a sample-barcoded 5' primer and a J-beta primer mix were used. TCRdb called the 5' RACE reads again in MiXCR, with one record for every CDR3 protein. Here the sample spans 780,000 or so distinct CDR3 sequences, 45% to 70% being singletons. This clonotype showed up just a few times. Its antigen is unknown. Study-level findings and limits: Age brought a roughly linear fall in TCR beta diversity measured per million T cells. Diversity was higher, and naive CD4+ cells more numerous, in long-lived donors than in aged donors.

This TCR was recovered from a man aged 40-50 years in good health. Sequencing was carried out using blood.

CDR3 coding DNA: TGTGCCAGCAGTGAAAAAACCCTTCAAGAGACCCAGTACTTC. This translates into CASSEKTLQETQYF. This rearrangement joins TRBV6-2 or TRBV6-3 to TRBJ2-5, with D uncertain. The CDR3 is 14 residues long. CDR1 is MNHEY and CDR2 is SVGEGT in the germline V gene. V lost 5 bases and J 2 bases, leaving 12 bases between the germline ends.